The T cell receptor (beta chain) described here comes from a study of vaccination effects on CD4 cells after COVID-19. Study background: It was two doses of either the BNT162b2 or mRNA-1273 vaccine that participants received.

Before sequencing, viral peptide pools were used by the ViraFEST assay to expand antigen-specific CD4+ T cells. It was after approximately 10 days of culture that CD4+ T cells were isolated. Nobody among the vaccine recipients had prior SARS-CoV-2 infection (nucleocapsid antibodies were negative). With approximately 9.8 ug/ml peptides and 10 IU/ml IL-2, fewer than 2.5 million PBMC per well were cultured. On this clone itself: Its specificity is unknown.

Measured with immunoSEQ multiplex PCR; TCRdb has only the in-frame clones, and not every one. The sample holds about 34,000 clones; 73% are singletons and the top ten take about 27%. Whole-study results and caveats: Only 1 of 255 vaccine-induced clones from healthy vaccinees cross-reacted with common cold coronaviruses. Late in the post-vaccination period, infection-induced and vaccine-induced clones underwent marked clonal contraction.

V gave up 5 bases and J gave up 1 base; unmatched junction bases: 2. The length of the CDR3 is 14 residues. Germline lookup yields CDR1 SGHTA and CDR2 FQGNSA. The rearrangement links TRBV7-2 to TRBJ2-4; 7 bases map to TRBD1. The material was CD4+ T cells from PBMCs cultured with HCoV-OC43 spike peptides, obtained before COVID-19 vaccination. Subset specified: HCoV-OC43 spike overlapping peptide pool stimulation. This TCR was sampled from a human donor who received a COVID-19 vaccine. CDR3 sequence reads: CASSVQGAKNIQYF. The CDR3 nucleotides read TGTGCCAGCAGCGTACAGGGGGCCAAAAACATTCAGTACTTC.